Given below is one T cell receptor (beta chain) in context. The data originate from a study of blood T cell repertoires in COVID-19. Across the whole study: Samples taken during acute and convalescent COVID-19 were collected in the United States, Italy and Spain. The cDNA or gDNA used as material had been derived from T cells, B-cell-depleted T cells, or PBMCs.

The germline V gene has CDR1 SNHLY and CDR2 FYNNEI. V lost 5 bases to trimming and J lost 3 bases, with 4 bases between them. This CDR3 is 11 amino acids long. Recruited during active infection, patients (from Seattle) were subsequently followed longitudinally. Sequencing was performed with immunoSEQ multiplex PCR; in TCRdb, only in-frame clones are kept and a portion is missing. The sample contains roughly 290,000 clones, around 85% of which appear only once. The chain recombines TRBV2 with TRBJ1-2; D ambiguous. The receptor was isolated from a human donor with COVID-19, enrolled during active disease. The donor label of this sample is uncertain. Sequenced material: peripheral blood. CDR3 DNA sequence: TGTGCCAGCAGTACATACTATGGCTACACCTTC. Residues: CASSTYYGYTF.